This section outlines one T cell receptor beta chain sequence together with its context. Its antigen is not known. Using immunoSEQ multiplex PCR, the repertoire was profiled, and TCRdb retains in-frame clones only, with some absent. The repertoire consists of 150,000 to 200,000 clones, with 96% occurring once and the leading ten covering under 0.9%. The donors formed part of the roughly 120-subject validation cohort, distinct from the approximately 670-subject first cohort. These data are taken from a study of cytomegalovirus exposure and HLA in healthy donors. The study, taken as a whole, reports: Listed as cytomegalovirus-associated were 164 TCR beta chains. CMV antigen specificity was confirmed in vitro for a few CMV-associated chains.

This CDR3 spans 16 amino acids. The trim removed 4 bases at V and 7 bases at J, leaving 14 bases unmatched. Germline V gives CDR1 SQVTM, CDR2 ANQGSEA. This rearrangement joins TRBV29-1 to TRBJ2-1; 9 nucleotides match TRBD2. The receptor was isolated from a woman between 18 and 30 years old in good health and CMV-seronegative. Sequencing was performed on PBMCs. DNA for the CDR3: TGCAGCGTTGTAGTAAGGGCGGGGGGGCCGGTGAATGAGCAGTTCTTC. Amino acid sequence: CSVVVRAGGPVNEQFF.